This T cell receptor beta chain came from a study of control samples from healthy donors and cancer patients. This clone was recorded only once. Only in-frame clones appear in the TCRdb table, and some are missing; sequencing was by immunoSEQ multiplex PCR. Of about 97,000 clones in the sample, 80% to 90% were seen once. The clonotype comes from a man younger than 45 in good health. Sequenced sample: blood.

CDR3 sequence: CASSQATGPTGELFF. The DNA of the CDR3 is TGTGCCAGCTCTCAAGCAACAGGGCCCACCGGGGAGCTGTTTTTT. V and J are TRBV18 and TRBJ2-2, with D perhaps matching TRBD1 (6 bases). The CDR3 length is 15 residues. Looked up from germline, CDR1 is KGHSH and CDR2 is LQKENI. Trimming removed 6 bases from V and 4 bases from J, with 15 bases in between. The entire variable domain, with the rest obtained from reference TRBV18 and TRBJ2-2, is as follows: NAGVMQNPRHLVRRRGQEARLRCSPMKGHSHVYWYRQLPEEGLKFMVYLQKENIIDESGMPKERFSAEFPKEGPSILRIQQVVRGDSAAYFCASSQATGPTGELFFGEGSRLTVL.